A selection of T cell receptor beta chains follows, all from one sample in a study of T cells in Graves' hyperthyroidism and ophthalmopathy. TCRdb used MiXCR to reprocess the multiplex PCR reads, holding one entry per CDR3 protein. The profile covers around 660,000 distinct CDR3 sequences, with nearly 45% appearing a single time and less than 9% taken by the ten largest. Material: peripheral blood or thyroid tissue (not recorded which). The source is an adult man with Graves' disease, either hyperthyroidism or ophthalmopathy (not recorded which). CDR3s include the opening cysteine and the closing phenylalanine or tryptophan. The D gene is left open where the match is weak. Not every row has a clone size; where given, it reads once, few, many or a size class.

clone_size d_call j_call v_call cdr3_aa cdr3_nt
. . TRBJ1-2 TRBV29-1 CSVEEGTINSGYTF TGCAGCGTTGAAGAGGGGACGATAAACAGCGGCTACACCTTC
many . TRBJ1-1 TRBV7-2 CASSLDRGQLNTEAFF TGTGCCAGCAGCTTAGACCGAGGACAGCTGAACACTGAAGCTTTCTTT
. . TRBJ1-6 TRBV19 CASSLGEAPLHF TGTGCCAGCAGCCTCGGAGAGGCACCCCTCCACTTT
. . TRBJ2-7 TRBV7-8 CASSFVQYF TGTGCCAGCAGCTTTGTGCAGTACTTC
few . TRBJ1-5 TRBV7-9 CASSLAEGPDQPQHF TGTGCCAGCAGCTTAGCTGAAGGGCCGGATCAGCCCCAGCATTTT
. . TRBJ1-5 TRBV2 CASSLPKRSNQPQHF TGTGCCAGCAGTCTCCCAAAACGGAGCAATCAGCCCCAGCATTTT
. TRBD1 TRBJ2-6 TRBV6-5 CASSYGQGGANVLTF TGTGCCAGCAGTTACGGACAGGGGGGGGCCAACGTCCTGACTTTC
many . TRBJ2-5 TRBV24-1 CATSDWTVNQETQYF TGTGCCACCAGTGATTGGACAGTGAACCAAGAGACCCAGTACTTC
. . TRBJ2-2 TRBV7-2 CASSLVAQAGELFF TGTGCCAGCAGCTTAGTTGCGCAAGCCGGGGAGCTGTTTTTT
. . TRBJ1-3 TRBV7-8 CASGRRVGTIYF TGTGCCAGCGGGAGACGGGTGGGCACCATATATTTT
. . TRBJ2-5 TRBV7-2 CASSPRGRAGETQYF TGTGCCAGCAGCCCGCGGGGAAGGGCGGGAGAGACCCAGTACTTC
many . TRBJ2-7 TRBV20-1 CSARVGGANEQYF TGCAGTGCTAGGGTAGGCGGGGCGAACGAGCAGTACTTC
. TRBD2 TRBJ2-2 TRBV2 CASSPVLAGDHTGELFF TGTGCCAGCAGTCCAGTACTAGCGGGAGACCACACCGGGGAGCTGTTTTTT
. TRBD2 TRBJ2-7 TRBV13 CASSSRGGEQYF TGTGCCAGCAGCTCACGGGGGGGGGAGCAGTACTTC
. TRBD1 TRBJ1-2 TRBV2 CASSTGGNGYTF TGTGCCAGCAGTACAGGGGGCAATGGCTACACCTTC
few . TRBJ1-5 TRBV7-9 CASSLWGLSRDQPQHF TGTGCCAGCAGCTTGTGGGGTCTAAGTAGGGATCAGCCCCAGCATTTT
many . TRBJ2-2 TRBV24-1 CATSDPFGELFF TGTGCCACCAGTGATCCTTTCGGGGAGCTGTTTTTT
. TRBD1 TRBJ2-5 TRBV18 CASSPGPGGLFDQYF TGTGCCAGCTCACCAGGGCCAGGGGGCCTCTTCGACCAGTACTTC
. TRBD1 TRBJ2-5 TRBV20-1 CSASSETGIGETQYF TGCAGTGCTAGTAGCGAGACAGGGATCGGAGAGACCCAGTACTTC
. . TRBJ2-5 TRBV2 CASKRTDLTETQYF TGTGCCAGCAAAAGGACAGACCTCACGGAGACCCAGTACTTC
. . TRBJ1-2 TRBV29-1 CSLHRQGRGGYTF TGCAGCTTGCACCGGCAGGGGAGGGGTGGCTACACCTTC
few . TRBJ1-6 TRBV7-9 CAWSGSAGNSPLHF TGTGCCTGGAGTGGGTCGGCGGGTAATTCACCCCTCCACTTT
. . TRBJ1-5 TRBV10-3 CAISQLDGARTQHF TGTGCCATCAGTCAACTGGACGGGGCGCGGACCCAGCATTTT
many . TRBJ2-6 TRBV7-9 CASSLVRSGANVLTF TGTGCCAGCAGCTTGGTGCGTTCTGGGGCCAACGTCCTGACTTTC
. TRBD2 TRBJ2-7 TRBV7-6 CASSEGLAGNSYEQYF TGTGCCAGCAGCGAGGGACTAGCGGGAAACTCCTACGAGCAGTACTTC
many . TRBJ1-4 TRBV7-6 CASSSYSTNEKLFF TGTGCCAGCAGCTCTTACTCAACTAATGAAAAACTGTTTTTT
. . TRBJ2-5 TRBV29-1 CSLRVGETQYF TGCAGCTTGCGGGTTGGAGAGACCCAGTACTTC
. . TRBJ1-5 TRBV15 CATSSYGQSNQPQHF TGTGCCACCAGCAGTTACGGACAGAGCAATCAGCCCCAGCATTTT
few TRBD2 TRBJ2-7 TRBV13 CASSPLWVSGSVEQYF TGTGCCAGCAGCCCCCTATGGGTTAGCGGGAGTGTCGAGCAGTACTTC
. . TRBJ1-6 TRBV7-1 CASSSPSAYNSPLHF TGTGCCAGCAGCTCACCTTCGGCCTATAATTCACCCCTCCACTTT
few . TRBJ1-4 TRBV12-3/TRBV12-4 CASSPRGTRGEKLFF TGTGCCAGCAGTCCAAGGGGTACCCGGGGGGAAAAACTGTTTTTT
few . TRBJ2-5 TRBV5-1 CASSLGSSGKLQETQYF TGCGCCAGCAGCTTGGGAAGTAGCGGCAAGCTACAAGAGACCCAGTACTTC
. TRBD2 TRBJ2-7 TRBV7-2 CASSLEIGVAGAYEQYF TGTGCCAGCAGCTTGGAAATTGGTGTAGCGGGGGCATACGAGCAGTACTTC
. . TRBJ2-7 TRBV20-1 CSARRPDTIIPYGQYF TGCAGTGCAAGACGGCCCGACACAATTATACCGTACGGGCAGTACTTC
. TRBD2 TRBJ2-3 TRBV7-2 CASSLTSGRADTQYF TGTGCCAGCAGCCTAACTAGCGGGAGGGCAGATACGCAGTATTTT
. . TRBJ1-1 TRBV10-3 CAIRGGEMNTEAFF TGTGCCATCAGGGGGGGGGAGATGAACACTGAAGCTTTCTTT
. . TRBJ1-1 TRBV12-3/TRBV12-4 CASSLASPGNTEAFF TGTGCCAGCAGTTTAGCGTCCCCGGGCAACACTGAAGCTTTCTTT
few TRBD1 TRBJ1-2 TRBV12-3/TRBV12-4 CASKQGAGYGYTF TGTGCCAGTAAACAGGGGGCCGGCTATGGCTACACCTTC
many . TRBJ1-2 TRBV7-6 CASSFGQGMYGYTF TGTGCCAGCAGCTTTGGGCAGGGGATGTATGGCTACACCTTC
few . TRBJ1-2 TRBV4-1 CASSPRDRTVYGYTF TGCGCCAGCAGCCCTAGAGACAGAACGGTCTATGGCTACACCTTC
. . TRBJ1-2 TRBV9 CASRECRLDGYTF TGTGCCAGCAGGGAGTGCCGCCTGGATGGCTACACCTTC